This T cell receptor (beta chain) was identified in a study of blood T cell repertoires in COVID-19 (TCRdb year 2020). Regarding the research as a whole: Samples covering the acute and convalescent phases of COVID-19 were provided by collaborators in the United States, Italy and Spain. The material from the prospective study consisted of cDNA or gDNA derived from T cells, B-cell-depleted T cells, or PBMCs. The dataset comprised deeply sampled blood TCRbeta repertoires from subjects exposed to, actively infected with, or recovered from COVID-19. The repertoires were released in a freely available public database intended as a resource for research on the immune response to SARS-CoV-2. Samples came from the ongoing ImmuneRACE study (first 160 participants) plus 1,254 subjects from 6 global collaborators. The sample metadata nearly always contained a de-identified subject ID, COVID-19 status, age in years and sex. Where HLA class I and class II types were available, the types were taken from metadata supplied by the sample provider, not from assay-based typing.

Each collaborating institution followed its own protocols to collect whole blood in K2EDTA tubes. For TCRbeta analysis, collaborator samples were shipped as frozen whole blood, as isolated PBMCs, or as DNA extracted from either sample type. Broad study findings and their caveats: The quantity of clinical and demographic metadata differed by source and by participant and was supplied without curation.

Trimming at the junction amounts to 4 bases on V and 2 bases on J, and the germline ends lie 9 bases apart. Spanning cysteine to phenylalanine, the CDR3 consists of 15 amino acids. CDR3 DNA is the only sequence kept; it has 45 bases, read in frame from the first base. The germline V gene encodes CDR1 SGHTA and CDR2 FQGNSA. In regard to this clone: Its antigen remains unidentified. No quality values exist for individual bases; no much larger clone is one base distant.

TCRbeta CDR3 regions were amplified from genomic DNA using the immunoSEQ Assay, a bias-controlled multiplex PCR. The original pipeline was this. The number of nucleated cells in each sample was estimated from the amplification of reference gene primers within the assay. Sequence reads were collapsed and filtered to measure the absolute abundance of every unique TCRbeta CDR3 rearrangement. Productive Simpson clonality was computed per sample as the square root of Simpson's diversity index over productive rearrangements. TCRdb retrieved this table from immuneACCESS and kept in-frame rearrangements only. Not all clones are present; in checked studies, unresolved V genes account for under half, and no reason is known for the remainder. V and J calls and clone size come straight from that table; D and trimming were deduced from the DNA. The sample table records some 200,000 clones; roughly 81% of these occur just once. Less than 8% of the sample belongs to the ten largest clones.

The sample consisted of peripheral blood. The clonotype originates from a woman aged 45-59 years with active or convalescent COVID-19. This chain is built from TRBV7-2 and TRBJ2-6; the D gene assignment is ambiguous. The CDR3 amino acid sequence is: CASSSPPAGANVLTF. The DNA is as follows: TGTGCCAGCAGCTCCCCCCCAGCTGGGGCCAACGTCCTGACTTTC.